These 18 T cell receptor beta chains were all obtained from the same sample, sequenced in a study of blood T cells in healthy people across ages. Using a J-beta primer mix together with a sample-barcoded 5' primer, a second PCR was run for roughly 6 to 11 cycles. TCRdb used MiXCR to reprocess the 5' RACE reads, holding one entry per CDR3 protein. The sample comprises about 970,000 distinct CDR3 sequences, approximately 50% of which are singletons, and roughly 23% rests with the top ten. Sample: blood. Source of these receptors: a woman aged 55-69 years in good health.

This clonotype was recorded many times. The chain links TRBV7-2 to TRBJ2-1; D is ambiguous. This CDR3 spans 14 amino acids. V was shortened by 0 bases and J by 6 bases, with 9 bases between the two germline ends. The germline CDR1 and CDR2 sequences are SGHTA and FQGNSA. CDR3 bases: TGTGCCAGCAGCTTAGCGCGGTCCACCAATGAGCAGTTCTTC. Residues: CASSLARSTNEQFF.

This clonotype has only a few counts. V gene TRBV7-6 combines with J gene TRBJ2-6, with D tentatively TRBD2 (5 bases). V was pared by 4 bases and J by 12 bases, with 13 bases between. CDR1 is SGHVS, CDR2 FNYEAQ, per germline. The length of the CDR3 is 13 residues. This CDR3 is CASSSSGTLVLTF. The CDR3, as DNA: TGTGCCAGCAGCTCCTCGGGAACACTCGTCCTGACTTTC. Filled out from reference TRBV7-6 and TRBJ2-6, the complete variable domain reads GAGVSQSPRYKVTKRGQDVALRCDPISGHVSLYWYRQALGQGPEFLTYFNYEAQQDKSGLPNDRFSAERPEGSISTLTIQRTEQRDSAMYRCASSSSGTLVLTFGAGSRLTVL.

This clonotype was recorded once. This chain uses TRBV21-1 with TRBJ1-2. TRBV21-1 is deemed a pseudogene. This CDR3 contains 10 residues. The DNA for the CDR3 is TGTGCCAGCAGCGAAGATGGCTACACCTTC. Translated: CASSEDGYTF.

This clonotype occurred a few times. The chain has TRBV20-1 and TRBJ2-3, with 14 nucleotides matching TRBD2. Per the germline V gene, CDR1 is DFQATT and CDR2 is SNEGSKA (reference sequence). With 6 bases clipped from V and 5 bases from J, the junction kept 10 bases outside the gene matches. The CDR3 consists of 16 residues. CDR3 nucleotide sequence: TGCAGTGCCCAATCGGGACTAGCGGGAGTTCTAGATACGCAGTATTTT. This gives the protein CSAQSGLAGVLDTQYF.

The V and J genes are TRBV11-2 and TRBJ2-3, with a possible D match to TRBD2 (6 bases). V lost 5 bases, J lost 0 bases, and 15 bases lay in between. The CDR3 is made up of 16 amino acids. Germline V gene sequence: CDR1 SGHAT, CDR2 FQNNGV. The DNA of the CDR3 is TGTGCCAGCAGCCCCCGGGGGAGTCCTAGCACAGATACGCAGTATTTT. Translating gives CASSPRGSPSTDTQYF.

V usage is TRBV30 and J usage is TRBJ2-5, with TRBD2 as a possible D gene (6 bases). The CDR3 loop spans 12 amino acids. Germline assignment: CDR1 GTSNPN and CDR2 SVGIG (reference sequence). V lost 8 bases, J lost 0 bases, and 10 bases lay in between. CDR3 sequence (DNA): TGTGCCGGACGGGAGTACCAAGAGACCCAGTACTTC. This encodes CAGREYQETQYF.

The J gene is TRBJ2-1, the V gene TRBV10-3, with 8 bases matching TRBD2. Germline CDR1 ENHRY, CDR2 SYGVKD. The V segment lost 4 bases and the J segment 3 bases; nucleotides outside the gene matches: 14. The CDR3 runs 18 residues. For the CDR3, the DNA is TGTGCCATCAGTGGGTCAAGTGGGGCGGGAGGCGTCTACAATGAGCAGTTCTTC. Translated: CAISGSSGAGGVYNEQFF.

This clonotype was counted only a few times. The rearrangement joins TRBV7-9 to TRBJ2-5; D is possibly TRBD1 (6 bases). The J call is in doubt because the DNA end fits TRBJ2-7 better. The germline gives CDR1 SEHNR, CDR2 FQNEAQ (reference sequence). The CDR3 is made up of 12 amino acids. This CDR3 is CASTTTGYEQYF. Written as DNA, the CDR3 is TGTGCCAGCACAACGACAGGTTACGAGCAGTACTTC.

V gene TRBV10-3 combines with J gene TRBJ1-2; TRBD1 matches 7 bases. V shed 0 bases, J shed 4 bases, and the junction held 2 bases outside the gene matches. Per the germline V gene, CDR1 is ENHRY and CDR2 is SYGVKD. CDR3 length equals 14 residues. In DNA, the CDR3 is TGTGCCATCAGTGAGTCTGGGACAGTCTATGGCTACACCTTC. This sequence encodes CAISESGTVYGYTF.

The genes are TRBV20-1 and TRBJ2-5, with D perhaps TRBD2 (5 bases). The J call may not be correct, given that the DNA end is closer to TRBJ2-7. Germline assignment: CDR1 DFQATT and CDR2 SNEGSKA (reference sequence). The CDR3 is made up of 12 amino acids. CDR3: CSARGGGHEQYF. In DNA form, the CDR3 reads TGCAGTGCTAGAGGCGGAGGTCACGAGCAGTACTTC.

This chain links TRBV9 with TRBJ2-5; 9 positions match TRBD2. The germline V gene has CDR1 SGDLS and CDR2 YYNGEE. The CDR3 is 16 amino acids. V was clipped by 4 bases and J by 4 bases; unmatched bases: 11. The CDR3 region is CASSHIAGVRTETQYF. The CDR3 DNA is TGTGCCAGCAGCCACATAGCGGGAGTGAGAACAGAGACCCAGTACTTC.

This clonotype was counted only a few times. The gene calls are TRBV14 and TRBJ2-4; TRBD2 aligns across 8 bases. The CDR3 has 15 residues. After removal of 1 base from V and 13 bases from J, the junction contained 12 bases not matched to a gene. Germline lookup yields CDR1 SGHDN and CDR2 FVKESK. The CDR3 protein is CASSQVTAGVWEQYF. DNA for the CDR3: TGTGCCAGCAGCCAAGTAACAGCGGGAGTGTGGGAGCAGTACTTC.

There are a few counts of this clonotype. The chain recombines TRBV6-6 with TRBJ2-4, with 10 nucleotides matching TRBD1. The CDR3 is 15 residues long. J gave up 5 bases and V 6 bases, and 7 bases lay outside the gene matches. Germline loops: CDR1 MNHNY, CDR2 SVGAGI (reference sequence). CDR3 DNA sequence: TGTGCCAGCAGCATCCAAGGGACAGGGGAAAACATTCAGTACTTC. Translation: CASSIQGTGENIQYF.

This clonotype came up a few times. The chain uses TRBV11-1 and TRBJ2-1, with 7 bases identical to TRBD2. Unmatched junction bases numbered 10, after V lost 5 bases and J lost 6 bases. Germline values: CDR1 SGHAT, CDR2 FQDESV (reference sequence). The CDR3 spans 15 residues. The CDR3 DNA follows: TGTGCCAGCAGCCGACCCCGCGGGAGCGTCAATGAGCAGTTCTTC. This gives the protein CASSRPRGSVNEQFF.

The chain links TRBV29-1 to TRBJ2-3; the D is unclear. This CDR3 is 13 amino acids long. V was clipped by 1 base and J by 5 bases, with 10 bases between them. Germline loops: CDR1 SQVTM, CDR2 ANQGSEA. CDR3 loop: CSVEAVTGDTQYF. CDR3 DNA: TGCAGCGTTGAAGCGGTTACTGGAGATACGCAGTATTTT.

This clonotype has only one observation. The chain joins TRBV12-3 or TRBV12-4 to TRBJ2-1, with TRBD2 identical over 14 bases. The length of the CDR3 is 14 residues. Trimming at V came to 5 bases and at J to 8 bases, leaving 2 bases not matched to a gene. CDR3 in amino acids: CASSVTSGRDEQFF. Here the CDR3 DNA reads TGTGCCAGCAGTGTGACTAGCGGGAGGGATGAGCAGTTCTTC.

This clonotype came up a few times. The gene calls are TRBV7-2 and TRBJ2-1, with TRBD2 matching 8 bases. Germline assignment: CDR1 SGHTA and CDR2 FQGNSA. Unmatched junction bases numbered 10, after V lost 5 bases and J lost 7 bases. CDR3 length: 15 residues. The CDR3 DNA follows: TGTGCCAGCAGCCCCCGAGGTAGCGGGATTAATGAGCAGTTCTTC. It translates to CASSPRGSGINEQFF.

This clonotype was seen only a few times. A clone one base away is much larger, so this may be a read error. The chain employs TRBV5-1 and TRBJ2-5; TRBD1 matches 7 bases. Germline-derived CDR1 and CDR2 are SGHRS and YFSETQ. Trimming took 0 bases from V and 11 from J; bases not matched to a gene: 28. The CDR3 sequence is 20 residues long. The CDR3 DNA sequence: TGCGCCAGCAGCTTGGCCTTTCGCACCCTACGGGACAGTAAATACAATGAGCAGTACTTC. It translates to CASSLAFRTLRDSKYNEQYF.